This T cell receptor (beta chain) stems from a study of identical twins. Findings of the study overall: The study found weaker excess twin sharing in beta out-of-frame sequences. Out-of-frame TCR alpha sharing observed in monozygotic twins exceeded model estimates.

This clonotype was counted at least ten times. Its antigen is undetermined. Template switching (which added a universal primer site) was used, and cDNA carried unique molecular identifiers. TCRdb ran MiXCR on the 5' RACE reads and lists one entry per CDR3 protein. The sample lists some 570,000 distinct CDR3 sequences, under 25% seen once, with around 0.47% in the top ten. CDR3 length: 17 residues. Losses at the gene ends were 6 bases for V and 1 base for J; bases not matched to a gene: 7. These records were also assigned to another study, of yellow fever vaccine responses in identical twins. That publication notes: Twins reportedly had a vaccine T cell response that seemed partly convergent, partly personalized.

The sequence was obtained from a woman under 30 in good health. This chain links TRBV12-3 or TRBV12-4 with TRBJ2-3; TRBD2 matches 13 bases. Sequenced input: CD4+ T cells sorted from blood. CDR3 coding DNA: TGTGCCAGCAGATTCGGGACTAGCGGGACGGGCACAGATACGCAGTATTTT. The encoded protein is CASRFGTSGTGTDTQYF.